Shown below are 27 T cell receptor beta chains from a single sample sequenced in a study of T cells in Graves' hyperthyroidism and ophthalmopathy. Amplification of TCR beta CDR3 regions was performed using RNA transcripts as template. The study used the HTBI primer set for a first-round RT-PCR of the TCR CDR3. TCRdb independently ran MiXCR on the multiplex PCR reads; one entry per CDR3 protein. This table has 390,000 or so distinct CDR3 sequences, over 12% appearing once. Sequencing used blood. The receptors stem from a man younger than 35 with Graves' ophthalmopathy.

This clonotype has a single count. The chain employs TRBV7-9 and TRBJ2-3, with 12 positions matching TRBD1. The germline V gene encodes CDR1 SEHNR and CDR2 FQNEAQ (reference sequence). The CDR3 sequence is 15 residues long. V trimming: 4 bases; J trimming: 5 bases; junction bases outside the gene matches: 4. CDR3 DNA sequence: TGTGCCAGCAGCTCTGGGACAGGGGGCGTAGATACGCAGTATTTT. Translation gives CASSSGTGGVDTQYF.

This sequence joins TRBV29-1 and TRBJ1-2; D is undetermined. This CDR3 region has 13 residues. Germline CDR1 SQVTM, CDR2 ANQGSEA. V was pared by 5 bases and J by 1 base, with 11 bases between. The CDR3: CSVPRSGNYGYTF. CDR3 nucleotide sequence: TGCAGCGTTCCCCGATCGGGTAACTATGGCTACACCTTC.

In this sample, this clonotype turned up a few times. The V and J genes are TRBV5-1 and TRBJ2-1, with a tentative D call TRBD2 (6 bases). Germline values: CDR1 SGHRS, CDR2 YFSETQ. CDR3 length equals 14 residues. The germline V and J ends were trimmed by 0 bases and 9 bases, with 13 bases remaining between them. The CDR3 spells CASSLVLGGGEQFF. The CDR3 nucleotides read TGCGCCAGCAGCTTGGTGTTGGGGGGTGGTGAGCAGTTCTTC.

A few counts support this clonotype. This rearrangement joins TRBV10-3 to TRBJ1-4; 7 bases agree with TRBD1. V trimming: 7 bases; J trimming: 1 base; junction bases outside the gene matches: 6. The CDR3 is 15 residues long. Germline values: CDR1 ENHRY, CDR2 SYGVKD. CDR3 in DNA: TGTGCCATCAAGGGACAGTACGGAACTAATGAAAAACTGTTTTTT. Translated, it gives CAIKGQYGTNEKLFF.

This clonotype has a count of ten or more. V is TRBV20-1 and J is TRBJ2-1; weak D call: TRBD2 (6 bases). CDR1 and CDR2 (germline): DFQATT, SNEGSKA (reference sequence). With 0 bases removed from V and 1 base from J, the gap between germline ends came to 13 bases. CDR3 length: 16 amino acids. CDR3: CSARDKEGTSYNEQFF. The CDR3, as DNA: TGCAGTGCTAGAGATAAGGAGGGAACTTCCTACAATGAGCAGTTCTTC.

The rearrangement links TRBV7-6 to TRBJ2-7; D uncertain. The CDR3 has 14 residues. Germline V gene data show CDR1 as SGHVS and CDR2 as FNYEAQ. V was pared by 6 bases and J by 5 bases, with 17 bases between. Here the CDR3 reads CASSHTGPPNEQYF. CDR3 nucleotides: TGTGCCAGCAGTCACACCGGGCCCCCGAACGAGCAGTACTTC. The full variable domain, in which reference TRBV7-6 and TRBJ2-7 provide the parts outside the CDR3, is GAGVSQSPRYKVTKRGQDVALRCDPISGHVSLYWYRQALGQGPEFLTYFNYEAQQDKSGLPNDRFSAERPEGSISTLTIQRTEQRDSAMYRCASSHTGPPNEQYFGPGTRLTVT.

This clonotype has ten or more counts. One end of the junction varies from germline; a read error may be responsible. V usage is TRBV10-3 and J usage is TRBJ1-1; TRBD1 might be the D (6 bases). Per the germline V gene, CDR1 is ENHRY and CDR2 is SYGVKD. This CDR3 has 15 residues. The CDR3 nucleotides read TGTGCCATCACTGAGACAGGCGGCGGGAGCACTGAAGCTTTCTTT. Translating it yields CAITETGGGSTEAFF.

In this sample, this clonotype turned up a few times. The CDR3 here is CASSSLVPGELFF. The CDR3, as DNA: TGTGCCAGCAGTTCCCTGGTCCCCGGGGAGCTGTTTTTT. This sequence joins TRBV27 and TRBJ2-2; D gene unclear. The CDR3 loop spans 13 amino acids. In germline, CDR1 is MNHEY, CDR2 SMNVEV (reference sequence). Trimming shortened V by 4 bases and J by 6 bases, and 9 bases separated the two germline ends.

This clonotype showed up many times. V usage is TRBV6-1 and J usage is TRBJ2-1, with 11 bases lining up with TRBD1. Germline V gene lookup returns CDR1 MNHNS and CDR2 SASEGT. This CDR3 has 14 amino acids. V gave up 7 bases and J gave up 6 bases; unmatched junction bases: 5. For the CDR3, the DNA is TGTGCCAGCAACGGGGGGACAGGGGGCAATGAGCAGTTCTTC. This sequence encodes CASNGGTGGNEQFF.

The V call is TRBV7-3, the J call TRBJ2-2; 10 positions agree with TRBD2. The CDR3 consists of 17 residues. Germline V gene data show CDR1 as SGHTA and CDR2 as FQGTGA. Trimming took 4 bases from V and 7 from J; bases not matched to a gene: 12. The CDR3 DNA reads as TGTGCCAGCAGCTCTCGCCCTAGCGGGGGCAGCTTCGGGGAGCTGTTTTTT. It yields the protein CASSSRPSGGSFGELFF.

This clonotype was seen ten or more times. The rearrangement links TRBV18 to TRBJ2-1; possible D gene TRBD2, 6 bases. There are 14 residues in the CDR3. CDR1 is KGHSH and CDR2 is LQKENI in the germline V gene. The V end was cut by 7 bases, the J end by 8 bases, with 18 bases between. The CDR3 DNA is TGTGCCAGCTTCGTCAGGGAGGCTAATGATGAGCAGTTCTTC. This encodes CASFVREANDEQFF.

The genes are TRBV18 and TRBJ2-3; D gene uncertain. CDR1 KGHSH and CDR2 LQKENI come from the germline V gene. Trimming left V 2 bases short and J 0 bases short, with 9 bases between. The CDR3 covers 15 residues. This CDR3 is CASSPNPGSTDTQYF. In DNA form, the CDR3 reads TGTGCCAGCTCACCAAACCCAGGTAGCACAGATACGCAGTATTTT.

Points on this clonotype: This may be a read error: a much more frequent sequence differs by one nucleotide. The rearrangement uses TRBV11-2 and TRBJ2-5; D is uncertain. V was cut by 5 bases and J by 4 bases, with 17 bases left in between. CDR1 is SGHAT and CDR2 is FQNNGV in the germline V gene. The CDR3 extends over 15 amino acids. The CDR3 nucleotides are TGTGCCAGCAGCGAAGAGTGGCAGGCTTCAGAGACCCAGTACTTC. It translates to CASSEEWQASETQYF.

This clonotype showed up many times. CDR3 protein: CASSLDGSPETQYF. The CDR3 DNA reads TGTGCCAGCAGCTTAGATGGCTCTCCGGAGACCCAGTACTTC. This sequence joins TRBV13 and TRBJ2-5; no definite D call. This CDR3 is 14 amino acids long. Germline assignment: CDR1 PRHDT and CDR2 FYEKMQ (reference sequence). V was pared by 1 base and J by 5 bases, with 11 bases between.

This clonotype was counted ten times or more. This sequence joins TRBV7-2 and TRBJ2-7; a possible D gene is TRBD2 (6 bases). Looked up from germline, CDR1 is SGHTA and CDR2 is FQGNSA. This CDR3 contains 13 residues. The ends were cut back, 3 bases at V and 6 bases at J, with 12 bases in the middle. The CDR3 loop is CASSFTRGVEQYF. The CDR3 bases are TGTGCCAGCAGCTTCACACGCGGGGTCGAGCAGTACTTC. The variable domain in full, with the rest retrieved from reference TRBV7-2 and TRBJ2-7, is GAGVSQSPSNKVTEKGKDVELRCDPISGHTALYWYRQSLGQGLEFLIYFQGNSAPDKSGLPSDRFSAERTGGSVSTLTIQRTQQEDSAVYLCASSFTRGVEQYFGPGTRLTVT.

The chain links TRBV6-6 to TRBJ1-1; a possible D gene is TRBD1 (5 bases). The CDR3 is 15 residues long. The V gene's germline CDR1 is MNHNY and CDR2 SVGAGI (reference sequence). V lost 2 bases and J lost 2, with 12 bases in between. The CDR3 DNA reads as TGTGCCAGCAGTTACGGAGCGACAGTAAACACTGAAGCTTTCTTT. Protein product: CASSYGATVNTEAFF.

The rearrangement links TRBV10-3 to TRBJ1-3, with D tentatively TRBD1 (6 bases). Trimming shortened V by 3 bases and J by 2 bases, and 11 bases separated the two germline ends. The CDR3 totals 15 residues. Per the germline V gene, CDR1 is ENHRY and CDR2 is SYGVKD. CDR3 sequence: CAISELGGPGNTIYF. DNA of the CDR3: TGTGCCATCAGTGAACTGGGGGGGCCTGGAAACACCATATATTTT.

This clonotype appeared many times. CDR3 sequence reads: CASSKRGGETQYF. The CDR3 region has the DNA TGTGCCAGCAGTAAAAGAGGGGGTGAGACCCAGTACTTC. The chain combines TRBV13 with TRBJ2-5, with D possibly being TRBD1 (6 bases). Germline CDR1 reads PRHDT; CDR2 reads FYEKMQ (reference sequence). Between the trimmed V and J ends, which lost 6 bases and 5 bases, there was a span of 13 bases. CDR3 length: 13 residues.

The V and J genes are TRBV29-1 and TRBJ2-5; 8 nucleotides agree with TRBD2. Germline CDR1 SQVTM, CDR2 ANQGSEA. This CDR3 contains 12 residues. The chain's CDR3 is CGGRSGQETQYF. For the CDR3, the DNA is TGCGGCGGGAGGTCTGGCCAAGAGACCCAGTACTTC.

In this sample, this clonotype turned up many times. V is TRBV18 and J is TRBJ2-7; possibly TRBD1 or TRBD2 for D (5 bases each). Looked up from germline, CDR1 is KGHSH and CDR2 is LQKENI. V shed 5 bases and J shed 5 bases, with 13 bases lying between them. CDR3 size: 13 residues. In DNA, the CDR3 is TGTGCCAGCTCAAGGACTGGGGCAGACGAGCAGTACTTC. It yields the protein CASSRTGADEQYF.

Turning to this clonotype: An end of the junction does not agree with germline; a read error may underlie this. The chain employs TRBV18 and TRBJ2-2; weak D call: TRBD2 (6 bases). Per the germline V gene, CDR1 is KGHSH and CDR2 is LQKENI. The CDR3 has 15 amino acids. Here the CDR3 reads CAGSPPPGRTGELFF. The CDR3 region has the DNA TGTGCCGGCTCACCACCCCCAGGGAGGACCGGGGAGCTGTTTTTT. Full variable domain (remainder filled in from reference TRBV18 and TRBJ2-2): NAGVMQNPRHLVRRRGQEARLRCSPMKGHSHVYWYRQLPEEGLKFMVYLQKENIIDESGMPKERFSAEFPKEGPSILRIQQVVRGDSAAYFCAGSPPPGRTGELFFGEGSRLTVL.

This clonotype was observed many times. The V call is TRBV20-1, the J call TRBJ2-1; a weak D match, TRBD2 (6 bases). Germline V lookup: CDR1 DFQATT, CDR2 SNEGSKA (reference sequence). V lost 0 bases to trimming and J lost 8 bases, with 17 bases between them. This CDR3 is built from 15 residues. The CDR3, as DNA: TGCAGTGCTAGAGATCTCCCGGGAGTACGTGATGAGCAGTTCTTC. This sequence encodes CSARDLPGVRDEQFF.

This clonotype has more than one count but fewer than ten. CDR3: CASSSTLAGVFEQYF. CDR3 DNA: TGCGCCAGCAGCTCGACACTAGCGGGAGTATTCGAGCAGTACTTC. The V gene is TRBV5-1, the J gene TRBJ2-7; TRBD2 aligns across 11 bases. CDR3 size: 15 residues. The J segment lost 6 bases and the V segment lost 3 bases, leaving 8 bases of the junction unmatched. Looked up from germline, CDR1 is SGHRS and CDR2 is YFSETQ.

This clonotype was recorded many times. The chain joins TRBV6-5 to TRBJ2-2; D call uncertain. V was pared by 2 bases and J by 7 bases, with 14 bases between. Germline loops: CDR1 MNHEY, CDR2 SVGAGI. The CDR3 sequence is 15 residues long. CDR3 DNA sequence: TGTGCCAGCAGTTACGAGGCTGCGGTTTTCGGGGAGCTGTTTTTT. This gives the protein CASSYEAAVFGELFF.

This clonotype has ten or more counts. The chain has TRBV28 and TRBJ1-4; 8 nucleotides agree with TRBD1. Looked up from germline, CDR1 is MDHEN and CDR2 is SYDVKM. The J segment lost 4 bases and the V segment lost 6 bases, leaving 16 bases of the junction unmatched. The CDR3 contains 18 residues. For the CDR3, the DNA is TGTGCCAGCAGCCAACCAGGGGGCGCGGGACGACGTAATGAAAAACTGTTTTTT. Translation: CASSQPGGAGRRNEKLFF.

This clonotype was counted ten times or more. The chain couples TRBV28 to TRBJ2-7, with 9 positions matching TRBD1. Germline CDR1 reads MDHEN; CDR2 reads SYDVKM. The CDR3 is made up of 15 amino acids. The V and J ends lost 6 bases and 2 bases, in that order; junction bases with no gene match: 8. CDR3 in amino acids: CASRSPGTGTYEQYF. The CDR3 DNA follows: TGTGCCAGCAGATCTCCAGGGACAGGGACCTACGAGCAGTACTTC.

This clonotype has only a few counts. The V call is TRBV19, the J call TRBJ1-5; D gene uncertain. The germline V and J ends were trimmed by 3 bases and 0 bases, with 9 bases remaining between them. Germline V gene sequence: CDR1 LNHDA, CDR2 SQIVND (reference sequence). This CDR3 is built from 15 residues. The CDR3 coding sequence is TGTGCCAGTAGTATGAGGCCAGATAGCAATCAGCCCCAGCATTTT. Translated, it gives CASSMRPDSNQPQHF.